These 12 T cell receptor beta chains share one sample of origin, sequenced in a study of cytomegalovirus exposure and HLA in healthy donors. Assay: immunoSEQ multiplex PCR; the TCRdb copy retains only in-frame clones and omits some. The sample has approximately 76,000 clones; approximately 93% are singletons. Sequencing was carried out using PBMCs. The receptors shown here come from a woman between 18 and 29 years old in good health and CMV-seropositive.

Here the CDR3 reads CASSPNSGGEETQYF. In DNA form, the CDR3 reads TGTGCCAGCTCACCTAATAGCGGGGGAGAAGAGACCCAGTACTTC. This sequence joins TRBV18 and TRBJ2-5; 9 nucleotides match TRBD2. Germline V gives CDR1 KGHSH, CDR2 LQKENI. V lost 3 bases, J lost 3 bases, and 5 bases stayed unmatched. CDR3 length equals 15 residues.

The chain links TRBV7-8 to TRBJ2-3; TRBD1 matches 7 bases. Trimming took 4 bases from V and 2 from J; bases not matched to a gene: 9. Germline CDR1 and CDR2: SGHVS and FQNEAQ. The CDR3 contains 16 residues. This CDR3 reads CASSSSTGRFTDTQYF. CDR3 coding DNA: TGTGCCAGCAGCTCGTCGACAGGGCGCTTCACAGATACGCAGTATTTT.

This clone was detected once. The chain is built from TRBV18 and TRBJ1-1; 7 nucleotides align to TRBD1. Germline values: CDR1 KGHSH, CDR2 LQKENI. CDR3 length equals 15 residues. With 3 bases clipped from V and 0 bases from J, the junction kept 4 bases outside the gene matches. The CDR3 spells CASSPLTGMNTEAFF. CDR3 DNA: TGTGCCAGCTCACCGCTGACAGGGATGAACACTGAAGCTTTCTTT.

The V gene is TRBV6-5, the J gene TRBJ1-2; tentative D call: TRBD1 (5 bases). This CDR3 has 13 amino acids. The V gene's germline CDR1 is MNHEY and CDR2 SVGAGI. Deletions cut 6 bases from V and 8 bases from J, with 16 bases between. CDR3 coding DNA: TGTGCCAGCAGCCTTGACAGTCGGTTGGGCTACACCTTC. Amino acid sequence: CASSLDSRLGYTF.

V is TRBV10-3 and J is TRBJ2-7; D is unclear. The V gene's germline CDR1 is ENHRY and CDR2 SYGVKD. This CDR3 has 12 residues. With 0 bases removed from V and 6 bases from J, the gap between germline ends came to 6 bases. DNA of the CDR3: TGTGCCATCAGTGAGTCTCAGTTCGAGCAGTACTTC. Amino acid sequence: CAISESQFEQYF.

V usage is TRBV12-5 and J usage is TRBJ2-1; 8 positions match TRBD1. The CDR3 covers 15 residues. Germline values: CDR1 LGHNT, CDR2 FRNRAP. The V gene end was trimmed by 0 bases and the J gene end by 5 bases; junction bases not matched to a gene: 3. CDR3 amino acids: CASGLVDRGDNEQFF. CDR3 coding DNA: TGTGCTAGTGGTTTGGTAGACAGGGGAGACAATGAGCAGTTCTTC.

The chain carries TRBV7-6 and TRBJ2-2; 9 bases match TRBD2. CDR3 size: 17 residues. Germline V gene lookup returns CDR1 SGHVS and CDR2 FNYEAQ. Trimming took 3 bases from V and 6 from J; bases not matched to a gene: 11. The CDR3 here is CASSFLAGSIRPGELFF. CDR3 coding DNA: TGTGCCAGCAGCTTTCTAGCGGGGAGTATCAGGCCCGGGGAGCTGTTTTTT.

The rearrangement joins TRBV18 to TRBJ1-5; D unclear. Germline V gene data show CDR1 as KGHSH and CDR2 as LQKENI. This CDR3 spans 15 amino acids. The V gene lost 1 base and the J gene lost 4 bases, with 11 bases spanning the gap. Here the CDR3 DNA reads TGTGCCAGCTCACCACGTGGGCAGGCAAATCAGCCCCAGCATTTT. Translation gives CASSPRGQANQPQHF.

V usage is TRBV7-2 and J usage is TRBJ2-5, with TRBD1 matching over 7 bases. Gene TRBJ2-7 matches the end of the DNA better, so the J call may be wrong. This CDR3 comprises 12 residues. CDR1 is SGHTA, CDR2 FQGNSA, per germline. CDR3 sequence reads: CASTVQGSEQYF. The DNA of the CDR3 is TGTGCCAGCACGGTACAGGGGAGCGAGCAGTACTTC.

V gene TRBV2 combines with J gene TRBJ1-1; weak D call: TRBD1 (6 bases). The germline V and J ends were trimmed by 3 bases and 1 base, with 9 bases remaining between them. From germline, CDR1 is SNHLY and CDR2 FYNNEI. The CDR3 spans 14 residues. CDR3 in DNA: TGTGCCAGCAGTGATCGGACAGCGAACACTGAAGCTTTCTTT. It specifies CASSDRTANTEAFF.

V is TRBV4-1 and J is TRBJ1-2, with D possibly TRBD1 on 5 matching bases. The CDR3 covers 15 residues. Trimming pared 4 bases from V and 3 bases from J, leaving 15 bases between. The germline CDR1 and CDR2 sequences are MGHRA and YSYEKL. CDR3 amino acids: CASSLEPGGDYGYTF. The CDR3 DNA is TGCGCCAGCAGCCTAGAGCCCGGGGGGGACTATGGCTACACCTTC.

The V gene is TRBV6-1, the J gene TRBJ1-1; a possible D gene is TRBD1 (6 bases). The CDR3 is 13 residues long. Germline V CDR1 and CDR2: MNHNS, SASEGT. V lost 4 bases and J lost 3, with 9 bases in between. The CDR3 bases are TGTGCCAGCAGTGGATACAGGGACACTGAAGCTTTCTTT. Translated, it gives CASSGYRDTEAFF.